Below, 15 T cell receptor beta chains from the same sample are listed, as sequenced in a study of beta chain features in type 1 diabetes (dated by TCRdb to the late 2010s). Library creation used the immunoSEQ multiplex PCR assay. The entire isolated RNA was reverse transcribed using the High Capacity cDNA Reverse Transcription Kit, and thus expressed TCRB transcripts were sequenced. What TCRdb holds here is the immuneACCESS table cut down to in-frame rearrangements. Part of the clones is not present; checked against another copy, under half of the missing clones reflect an unresolved V gene, and the others are unexplained. For this sample the table gives roughly 610,000 clones, of which roughly 15% were detected only once. The ten largest account for approximately 0.087% of the sample. The source material was naive CD4+ T cells from blood. The cell subset or site label for this specimen denotes: true naive CD4+ T cells. These receptors originate from a man aged 18-30 years in good health.

There are a few counts of this clone. The rearrangement links TRBV11-2 to TRBJ2-4; tentatively, D is TRBD2 (5 bases). Looked up from germline, CDR1 is SGHAT and CDR2 is FQNNGV. This CDR3 region has 15 residues. Deletions cut 2 bases from V and 7 bases from J, with 15 bases between. CDR3 sequence: CASSLLRGSFNIQYF. As DNA, the CDR3 is TGTGCCAGCAGCTTACTCCGGGGATCATTTAACATTCAGTACTTC. Filled out from reference TRBV11-2 and TRBJ2-4, the complete variable domain reads EAGVAQSPRYKIIEKRQSVAFWCNPISGHATLYWYQQILGQGPKLLIQFQNNGVVDDSQLPKDRFSAERLKGVDSTLKIQPAKLEDSAVYLCASSLLRGSFNIQYFGAGTRLSVL.

This clone was observed a few times. The V gene is TRBV15, the J gene TRBJ1-5; a weak D match, TRBD1 (6 bases). The CDR3 runs to 13 residues. Trimming cost V 1 base and J 10 bases, with 11 bases left between them. In germline, CDR1 is LNHNV, CDR2 YYDKDF (reference sequence). The CDR3 bases are TGTGCCACCAGCAGAGCCATACAGGGACCCCAGCATTTT. Translation gives CATSRAIQGPQHF.

This clone has more than one count but fewer than ten. The chain's CDR3 is CASSSGGQGPNYGYTF. CDR3 nucleotide sequence: TGCGCCAGCAGCTCGGGAGGGCAGGGCCCTAACTATGGCTACACCTTC. The chain joins TRBV5-1 to TRBJ1-2; D perhaps matches TRBD1 (5 bases). The germline CDR1 and CDR2 sequences are SGHRS and YFSETQ. CDR3 length: 16 residues. Trimming stripped 3 bases from V and 0 bases from J, with 15 bases between.

The table lists this clone with many counts. This chain connects TRBV21-1 to TRBJ2-7; the tabulated D call, TRBD1, remains unverified against the DNA. TRBV21-1 is a pseudogene. The CDR3 totals 13 residues. CDR3 DNA: TGTGCCAGCTCGGGACAGCTCTCCTACGAGCAGTACTTC. Its protein product is CASSGQLSYEQYF.

The sample holds a few counts of this clone. In nucleotides, the CDR3 is TGTGCCAGCAGCCAAGAGGTACGAGTGGGGTCCTACAATGAGCAGTTCTTC. This encodes CASSQEVRVGSYNEQFF. The genes are TRBV4-2 and TRBJ2-1; no clear D. Trimming took off 0 bases at V and 1 base at J, with 13 bases between the two ends. The germline V gene encodes CDR1 LGHNA and CDR2 YNFKEQ. The CDR3 runs 17 residues.

This clone appeared a few times. In DNA form, the CDR3 reads TGTGCCAGCAGCCGTCTAGTCGGAGAGACCCAGTACTTC. Amino acids: CASSRLVGETQYF. The chain uses TRBV5-4 and TRBJ2-5; D remains unclear. Trimming took 4 bases from V and 4 from J, leaving 11 bases between them. From germline, CDR1 is SGHNT and CDR2 YYREEE (reference sequence). The CDR3 is 13 residues long.

The V and J genes are TRBV6-5 and TRBJ2-7; 10 bases agree with TRBD1. This CDR3 comprises 15 residues. The germline CDR1 and CDR2 sequences are MNHEY and SVGAGI. Trimming at V came to 2 bases and at J to 4 bases, leaving 5 bases not matched to a gene. CDR3 loop: CASSYAGTGVYEQYF. DNA of the CDR3: TGTGCCAGCAGTTACGCCGGGACAGGGGTATACGAGCAGTACTTC.

This clone was detected only a few times. The chain uses TRBV28 and TRBJ2-7; D unresolved. This CDR3 is built from 12 residues. Germline V gene data show CDR1 as MDHEN and CDR2 as SYDVKM. The V end lost 7 bases, the J end lost 2 bases, and 9 bases lay between the germline ends. The CDR3 bases are TGTGCCAGCACGGCCATCGCCTACGAGCAGTACTTC. Translation: CASTAIAYEQYF.

This rearrangement joins TRBV11-1 to TRBJ2-3, with 9 bases aligning to TRBD2. The germline V gene has CDR1 SGHAT and CDR2 FQDESV (reference sequence). V lost 5 bases to trimming and J lost 2 bases; unmatched junction nucleotides: 14. The CDR3 runs to 18 residues. CDR3 DNA: TGTGCCAGCAGCCCGGGACTAGCCTTTACGACTGACACAGATACGCAGTATTTT. Amino acids: CASSPGLAFTTDTDTQYF.

In this sample, this clone turned up a few times. The CDR3 sequence is CASSSAGYEQYF. CDR3 DNA: TGTGCCAGCAGCTCGGCAGGGTACGAGCAGTACTTC. The chain recombines TRBV5-4 with TRBJ2-7; maybe TRBD1 (5 bases). V lost 3 bases, J lost 4 bases, and 8 bases lay in between. This CDR3 region has 12 residues. CDR1 is SGHNT, CDR2 YYREEE, per germline (reference sequence).

A word on this clone: The identical CDR3 is also encoded by other nucleotide sequences in the sample. The rearrangement uses TRBV10-3 and TRBJ1-1; D is unclear. Germline V CDR1 and CDR2: ENHRY, SYGVKD. V was shortened by 11 bases and J by 1 base, with 8 bases between the two germline ends. This CDR3 comprises 11 residues. CDR3 bases: TGTGCCTCTCGACAGAACACTGAAGCTTTCTTT. Its translation: CASRQNTEAFF.

V usage is TRBV5-1 and J usage is TRBJ2-7, with D perhaps assigned TRBD1 or TRBD2 (5 bases each). Per the germline V gene, CDR1 is SGHRS and CDR2 is YFSETQ. V was cut by 3 bases and J by 2 bases, with 18 bases left in between. The CDR3 is 16 residues long. The CDR3: CASSWALRDGAYEQYF. CDR3 nucleotide sequence: TGCGCCAGCAGCTGGGCCCTCCGGGACGGTGCCTACGAGCAGTACTTC.

This clone was counted only a few times. The V and J genes are TRBV14 and TRBJ2-7; maybe TRBD2 (6 bases). CDR1 and CDR2 from the germline V gene are SGHDN and FVKESK. Deletions cut 4 bases from V and 5 bases from J, with 9 bases between. The CDR3 spans 12 residues. The CDR3 DNA reads as TGTGCCAGCAGCCGGCGGGGTCACGAGCAGTACTTC. Translated: CASSRRGHEQYF.

This chain uses TRBV7-2 with TRBJ2-7; D gene unclear. Germline CDR1 and CDR2: SGHTA and FQGNSA. V lost 2 bases, J lost 3 bases, and 11 bases lay in between. This CDR3 has 14 residues. As DNA, the CDR3 is TGTGCCAGCAGCTTACGGCGGAGCGTCTACGAGCAGTACTTC. Translated: CASSLRRSVYEQYF.

Only a few counts were recorded for this clone. V usage is TRBV5-1 and J usage is TRBJ1-5; TRBD1 matches at 7 bases. V shed 4 bases, J shed 4 bases, and the junction held 8 bases outside the gene matches. Germline V gene sequence: CDR1 SGHRS, CDR2 YFSETQ. The CDR3 extends over 15 amino acids. CDR3 protein: CASSLGTDGNQPQHF. The DNA of the CDR3 is TGCGCCAGCAGCCTAGGGACAGACGGAAATCAGCCCCAGCATTTT.